This T cell receptor (beta chain) is drawn from a study of cytomegalovirus exposure and HLA in healthy donors. The study, taken as a whole, reports: With high specificity and sensitivity, the classifier reportedly diagnosed cytomegalovirus status.

Libraries were prepared by immunoSEQ multiplex PCR; TCRdb keeps only in-frame clonotypes and omits some of them. This table holds approximately 300,000 clones, 86% found once. A note on this clone: The antigen is unknown.

Trimming stripped 9 bases from V and 3 bases from J, with 11 bases between. CDR1 and CDR2 (germline): SNHLY, FYNNEI. The CDR3 totals 13 residues. The sequenced sample consisted of PBMCs. This TCR came from a woman under 30 in good health and CMV-seronegative. The genes are TRBV2 and TRBJ2-2; D is perhaps TRBD2 (6 bases). This CDR3 is CASREFDTGELFF. The CDR3 bases are TGTGCCAGTCGGGAGTTCGACACCGGGGAGCTGTTTTTT.